Sequencing of this T cell receptor (beta chain) was carried out in a study of T-cell reconstitution after alpha-beta-depleted transplantation in children. The CDR3 covers 17 residues. Germline V CDR1 and CDR2: MGHRA, YSYEKL. Trimming stripped 2 bases from V and 9 bases from J, with 25 bases between. TCRbeta library preparation incorporated unique molecular identifiers. Each CDR3 protein gets one entry after TCRdb re-called the PCR reads with MiXCR. Of 500,000 to 600,000 distinct CDR3 sequences listed, 15% to 20% are singletons. This clonotype was detected a few times. The J gene is TRBJ2-5, the V gene TRBV4-1; D is possibly TRBD1 (6 bases). The input for sequencing was PBMCs from the stem cell graft donor, taken from the stem cell graft. This TCR was recovered from a human donor who donated a stem cell graft to a child with acute lymphoblastic leukemia. In DNA form, the CDR3 reads TGCGCCAGCAGCCAACGTTACAGGGCCACGGCCTCAGGGCCCCAGTACTTC. Residues: CASSQRYRATASGPQYF.